Each of the 8 T cell receptor beta chains below was sequenced from the same sample in a study of cytomegalovirus exposure and HLA in healthy donors. It was with 60 Vbeta and 13 Jbeta primers that the PCR ran. Sequenced by immunoSEQ multiplex PCR; TCRdb stores in-frame clones only, minus some. This table holds around 130,000 clones, roughly 77% found once. The sequenced sample consisted of PBMCs. These receptors all stem from a man aged 40-55 years in good health and CMV-seronegative.

The chain combines TRBV19 with TRBJ2-5; D possibly corresponds to TRBD2 (5 bases). Gene TRBJ2-7 matches the end of the DNA better, so the J call may be wrong. The CDR3 is 16 amino acids. CDR1 LNHDA and CDR2 SQIVND come from the germline V gene (reference sequence). The CDR3 is CASSISSRRVSYEQYF. CDR3 sequence (DNA): TGTGCCAGTAGTATCAGCAGCAGGCGGGTCTCTTACGAGCAGTACTTC.

The V gene is TRBV7-6, the J gene TRBJ1-1; D unresolved. Trimming stripped 0 bases from V and 3 bases from J, with 5 bases between. Germline CDR1 reads SGHVS; CDR2 reads FNYEAQ. This CDR3 has 13 amino acids. CDR3 sequence reads: CASSLAPDTEAFF. CDR3 DNA: TGTGCCAGCAGCTTAGCGCCAGACACTGAAGCTTTCTTT.

The chain uses TRBV27 and TRBJ2-3; 16 bases align to TRBD2. The germline V gene has CDR1 MNHEY and CDR2 SMNVEV (reference sequence). V shed 5 bases, J shed 7 bases, and the junction held 9 bases outside the gene matches. CDR3 length: 17 amino acids. The CDR3 loop reads CASSKGLAGGGGNTQYF. As DNA, the CDR3 is TGTGCCAGCAGTAAGGGACTAGCGGGAGGGGGGGGGAATACGCAGTATTTT.

The CDR3 here is CASSHGQGRFSYNEQFF. For the CDR3, the DNA is TGCGCCAGCAGCCACGGACAGGGCAGGTTTTCCTACAATGAGCAGTTCTTC. V is TRBV4-3 and J is TRBJ2-1; 8 positions match TRBD1. Per the germline V gene, CDR1 is LGHNA and CDR2 is YSLEER. The V gene end was trimmed by 3 bases and the J gene end by 1 base; junction bases not matched to a gene: 8. The CDR3 spans 17 residues.

This chain joins TRBV5-4 and TRBJ1-1; D might be TRBD1 (6 bases). This CDR3 spans 15 amino acids. Germline lookup yields CDR1 SGHNT and CDR2 YYREEE (reference sequence). V was trimmed by 4 bases and J by 0 bases, leaving 13 bases between them. The CDR3: CASSLGAPMNTEAFF. The CDR3 coding sequence is TGTGCCAGCAGCCTGGGGGCACCTATGAACACTGAAGCTTTCTTT.

This chain joins TRBV13 and TRBJ2-1, with a possible D match to TRBD2 (5 bases). This CDR3 has 19 residues. V lost 1 base to trimming and J lost 1 base, with 20 bases between them. Germline values: CDR1 PRHDT, CDR2 FYEKMQ (reference sequence). DNA for the CDR3: TGTGCCAGCAGCTTAGATCTGACTTTTAGCGCCCATTCCTACAATGAGCAGTTCTTC. Protein sequence: CASSLDLTFSAHSYNEQFF.

The V and J genes are TRBV7-3 and TRBJ2-1; TRBD2 agrees at 7 bases. Germline V lookup: CDR1 SGHTA, CDR2 FQGTGA. The V and J ends lost 2 bases and 7 bases, in that order; junction bases with no gene match: 8. This CDR3 region has 15 residues. The CDR3 DNA is TGTGCCAGCAGCTTAGCGGCGGGAGTTGCAAATGAGCAGTTCTTC. It encodes CASSLAAGVANEQFF. The full variable domain, with the rest looked up from reference TRBV7-3 and TRBJ2-1, is GAGVSQTPSNKVTEKGKYVELRCDPISGHTALYWYRQSLGQGPEFLIYFQGTGAADDSGLPNDRFFAVRPEGSVSTLKIQRTERGDSAVYLCASSLAAGVANEQFFGPGTRLTVL.

The chain joins TRBV5-1 to TRBJ2-3; 11 positions match TRBD2. Germline V gives CDR1 SGHRS, CDR2 YFSETQ. The CDR3 sequence is 18 residues long. Unmatched junction bases numbered 8, after V lost 0 bases and J lost 2 bases. For the CDR3, the DNA is TGCGCCAGCAGCTTGGTTAGCGGGAGGGCCCGGGTCACAGATACGCAGTATTTT. This encodes CASSLVSGRARVTDTQYF.